This TCR beta chain was captured by sequencing in a study of long-term antiretroviral therapy in people with HIV. Researchers ran immunoSEQ v3.0 at survey level. Measured with immunoSEQ multiplex PCR; TCRdb has only the in-frame clones, and not every one. The repertoire has approximately 36,000 clones, over 70% of them found once; the top ten carry around 6.1%. About this clone: As yet, its antigen is unknown.

Broader study findings: Nothing was known about ART adherence, viral resistance or changes in therapy.

The origin of this receptor is a man between 18 and 35 years old with HIV. The input for sequencing was unsorted PBMCs, taken 0.6 years after starting antiretroviral therapy.

The chain's CDR3 is CASSLEPGLAGLSWGTQYF. CDR3 DNA: TGTGCCAGCAGCTTAGAACCGGGACTAGCGGGATTATCGTGGGGGACCCAGTACTTC. V usage is TRBV11-2 and J usage is TRBJ2-5; TRBD2 agrees at 13 bases. The V gene end was trimmed by 0 bases and the J gene end by 7 bases; junction bases not matched to a gene: 14. The germline gives CDR1 SGHAT, CDR2 FQNNGV. The CDR3 contains 19 residues.